This T cell receptor (beta chain) was identified in a study of blood T cell repertoires in COVID-19. Original analysis: For nucleated cells, counts were estimated from reference gene primer amplification. Some clones are missing from TCRdb's copy, which holds only in-frame ones; the method was immunoSEQ multiplex PCR. The D gene and trimming were derived from the DNA, and the V and J assignments and clone size from that table. The sample lists about 400,000 clones, just under 90% occurring once. Residents of 24 US areas, aged about 18 to 95 years, made up the participants. Each recovered donor of Cohort 3 presented with two negative PCRs, clearance, or symptom resolution. The sample comprised PBMCs or T cells enriched from blood (not recorded which). The sequence came from a young woman who had recovered from COVID-19.

CDR3 nucleotide sequence: TGCGCCAGCAGCCAGAGACAGGGCCCCCCCTACGAGCAGTACTTC. Amino acid sequence: CASSQRQGPPYEQYF. The chain recombines TRBV5-1 with TRBJ2-7; 7 bases fit TRBD1. The CDR3 sequence is 15 residues long. V lost 4 bases to trimming and J lost 2 bases; unmatched junction nucleotides: 9. CDR1 and CDR2 from the germline V gene are SGHRS and YFSETQ. The full variable domain, completed using reference TRBV5-1 and TRBJ2-7, is KAGVTQTPRYLIKTRGQQVTLSCSPISGHRSVSWYQQTPGQGLQFLFEYFSETQRNKGNFPGRFSGRQFSNSRSEMNVSTLELGDSALYLCASSQRQGPPYEQYFGPGTRLTVT.